This T cell receptor beta chain was sequenced in a study of tumor-infiltrating lymphocytes in localized non-small cell lung cancer. Study-level results: Different pieces of the same tissue went to different assays, confounding technical variation with intratumor heterogeneity.

Assay: immunoSEQ multiplex PCR; the TCRdb copy retains only in-frame clones and omits some. The top ten clones hold around 4.3% of a sample with approximately 13,000 clones, roughly 70% of them seen once. Concerning this clone itself: Its antigen remains unidentified.

V lost 5 bases to trimming and J lost 7 bases, with 14 bases between them. The germline gives CDR1 SSHAT, CDR2 FNYEAQ (reference sequence). The CDR3 is 14 residues long. This sequence was found in a human donor with non-small cell lung cancer. Sequencing was carried out using lung tumor tissue. The chain combines TRBV7-7 with TRBJ2-2; D may be TRBD1 (6 bases). CDR3: CASSTGTPNGELFF. The CDR3 DNA reads as TGTGCCAGCAGCACTGGGACACCCAACGGGGAGCTGTTTTTT.